This entry lists 14 T cell receptor beta chains sequenced from one sample in a study of blood T cells in healthy people across ages. A sample-barcoded 5' primer and a J-beta primer mix were used in a second PCR of about 6 to 12 cycles. Using its own MiXCR run on the 5' RACE reads, TCRdb lists one record per CDR3 protein. The sample records more than 750,000 distinct CDR3 sequences, approximately 32% being singletons. The sample was also reused in another study, on T cells of mothers and their children.

The sequenced sample consisted of blood. These receptors came from a woman aged 40 to 55 in good health.

This chain uses TRBV29-1 with TRBJ2-7; a weak D match, TRBD2 (6 bases). This CDR3 has 15 amino acids. Per the germline V gene, CDR1 is SQVTM and CDR2 is ANQGSEA. Trimming left V 1 base short and J 2 bases short, with 15 bases between. The CDR3 region has the DNA TGCAGCGTTGAAGCGGAGGGCCTGGGGCCCTACGAGCAGTACTTC. Translating it yields CSVEAEGLGPYEQYF.

This clonotype has a count of ten or more. The chain carries TRBV20-1 and TRBJ1-1; D perhaps matches TRBD1 (6 bases). The CDR3 is 13 amino acids. Trimming took 0 bases from V and 3 from J, leaving 8 bases between them. Germline V lookup: CDR1 DFQATT, CDR2 SNEGSKA (reference sequence). Here the CDR3 reads CSARDWTDTEAFF. The CDR3 coding sequence is TGCAGTGCTAGAGATTGGACAGACACTGAAGCTTTCTTT.

This clonotype came up many times. The J gene is TRBJ2-7, the V gene TRBV4-1; D is unresolved. From germline, CDR1 is MGHRA and CDR2 YSYEKL. The length of the CDR3 is 15 residues. V shed 2 bases and J shed 2 bases, with 13 bases lying between them. Here the CDR3 reads CASSQSPKLAYEQYF. In DNA form, the CDR3 reads TGCGCCAGCAGCCAATCTCCGAAACTGGCCTACGAGCAGTACTTC.

This clonotype was counted only a few times. A junction end diverges from the germline sequence, so it may reflect a read error. This sequence joins TRBV6-1 and TRBJ2-3, with a weak D call TRBD2 (5 bases). CDR1 MNHNS and CDR2 SASEGT come from the germline V gene. The CDR3 is 13 residues long. CDR3 nucleotides: TGTGCCAGCAATCGAGGGCGCACGGATACGCAGTATTTT. It encodes CASNRGRTDTQYF.

This clonotype occurred a few times. The rearrangement links TRBV30 to TRBJ2-7, with D perhaps TRBD1 or TRBD2 (6 bases each). CDR1 is GTSNPN and CDR2 is SVGIG in the germline V gene (reference sequence). Trimming took 0 bases from V and 4 from J, leaving 7 bases between them. The CDR3 totals 12 residues. The CDR3 reads CAWSVGGYEQYF. DNA of the CDR3: TGTGCCTGGAGTGTAGGGGGGTACGAGCAGTACTTC.

This clonotype has only a few counts. This chain connects TRBV4-3 to TRBJ2-4; maybe TRBD1 (6 bases). The CDR3 is 13 amino acids. V was cut by 4 bases and J by 4 bases, with 8 bases left in between. Germline V CDR1 and CDR2: LGHNA, YSLEER. This CDR3 reads CASSRQEKNIQYF. The CDR3 DNA reads TGCGCCAGCAGCCGACAGGAAAAAAACATTCAGTACTTC.

The CDR3 DNA reads as TGTGCCATCAGTGATCCGGGACACCGGAACACTGAAGCTTTCTTT. It specifies CAISDPGHRNTEAFF. V gene TRBV10-3 combines with J gene TRBJ1-1, with D possibly TRBD1 on 6 matching bases. Germline loops: CDR1 ENHRY, CDR2 SYGVKD. The germline V and J ends were trimmed by 3 bases and 1 base, with 12 bases remaining between them. CDR3 length: 15 residues.

This rearrangement joins TRBV13 to TRBJ2-7; 9 positions agree with TRBD2. CDR1 is PRHDT, CDR2 FYEKMQ, per germline (reference sequence). With V trimmed by 5 bases and J by 2 bases, 10 bases remained unmatched. The CDR3 spans 16 residues. CDR3 sequence: CASSAGGAGEAYEQYF. CDR3 nucleotide sequence: TGTGCCAGCAGCGCGGGGGGGGCAGGGGAAGCCTACGAGCAGTACTTC.

The chain combines TRBV9 with TRBJ1-2; weak D call: TRBD1 (5 bases). The germline V gene encodes CDR1 SGDLS and CDR2 YYNGEE. V was clipped by 0 bases and J by 0 bases, with 9 bases between them. This CDR3 has 15 amino acids. The CDR3 DNA reads TGTGCCAGCAGCGTAGGGGGGGAAGCTAACTATGGCTACACCTTC. It is translated as CASSVGGEANYGYTF.

Details on this clonotype: One junction end does not reproduce the germline sequence, and a read error may be involved. The chain carries TRBV12-3 or TRBV12-4 and TRBJ2-3, with D perhaps TRBD2 (5 bases). There are 11 residues in the CDR3. The CDR3: CARGWGDAQYF. CDR3 sequence (DNA): TGTGCCAGAGGGTGGGGAGATGCGCAGTATTTT.

This clonotype was recorded a few times. This sequence joins TRBV5-6 and TRBJ2-7; D is possibly TRBD2 (6 bases). The CDR3 is made up of 17 amino acids. V gave up 0 bases and J gave up 1 base, with 17 bases separating them. CDR1 and CDR2 (germline): SGHDT, YYEEEE. The CDR3 DNA reads TGTGCCAGCAGCTTGGGAGTCTATATAGCGGATTCCTACGAGCAGTACTTC. Protein: CASSLGVYIADSYEQYF. The entire variable domain, with the rest obtained from reference TRBV5-6 and TRBJ2-7, is as follows: DAGVTQSPTHLIKTRGQQVTLRCSPKSGHDTVSWYQQALGQGPQFIFQYYEEEERQRGNFPDRFSGHQFPNYSSELNVNALLLGDSALYLCASSLGVYIADSYEQYFGPGTRLTVT.

This clonotype was picked up one time. The chain carries TRBV20-1 and TRBJ1-6, with TRBD1 identical over 7 bases. V was clipped by 6 bases and J by 10 bases; unmatched bases: 15. CDR1 DFQATT and CDR2 SNEGSKA come from the germline V gene (reference sequence). The CDR3 is made up of 15 amino acids. The CDR3 spells CSAPTAGTDISPLHF. The CDR3 coding sequence is TGCAGTGCACCGACAGCCGGGACAGATATATCACCCCTCCACTTT.

Remarks on this clonotype: This may be a read error, as it is one base from a much larger clone. CDR3 sequence reads: CTTSREPGLGRNNEQFF. CDR3 in DNA: TGTACCACCAGCAGAGAGCCGGGACTAGGGCGGAACAATGAGCAGTTCTTC. This chain uses TRBV15 with TRBJ2-1; 8 bases line up with TRBD2. This CDR3 has 17 amino acids. CDR1 and CDR2 (germline): LNHNV, YYDKDF (reference sequence).

This clonotype was picked up a small number of times. The chain is built from TRBV9 and TRBJ2-1; D is unresolved. Germline V gene sequence: CDR1 SGDLS, CDR2 YYNGEE. This CDR3 contains 15 residues. With 0 bases removed from V and 1 base from J, the gap between germline ends came to 8 bases. The CDR3 is CASSVGLTSYNEQFF. In DNA form, the CDR3 reads TGTGCCAGCAGCGTAGGACTGACATCCTACAATGAGCAGTTCTTC.